This record covers a single T cell receptor (beta chain). What it binds is not known. The CDR3 consists of 15 residues. The germline V and J ends were trimmed by 4 bases and 0 bases, with 15 bases remaining between them. Germline assignment: CDR1 GTSNPN and CDR2 SVGIG (reference sequence). Amplified TCR beta CDR3 regions came from RNA transcripts. In the first-round RT-PCR of the TCR CDR3, the HTBI primer set was used. TCRdb recomputed calls from the multiplex PCR reads with MiXCR, one row per CDR3 protein. Of hundreds of thousands of distinct CDR3 sequences listed, 20% are singletons. The entry originates in a study of T cells in Graves' hyperthyroidism and ophthalmopathy. Study observations and caveats: From stable hyperthyroidism, ophthalmopathy was separated by a 13 V-J model.

The chain couples TRBV30 to TRBJ1-2; the D is unclear. The sequencing sample was made of blood. The sequence came from a middle-aged man with Graves' ophthalmopathy. The CDR3 nucleotides read TGTGCCTGGAAACGGCGGCAGGCAACTAACTATGGCTACACCTTC. Translated: CAWKRRQATNYGYTF.